The 27 T cell receptor beta chains given below trace back to one sample, sequenced in a study of CD8+CD57+ T cells in acquired aplastic anemia. Investigators profiled TCR beta VDJ and CDR3 from genomic DNA template. TCRdb reanalysed the reads using MiXCR and keeps one entry per CDR3 protein. The repertoire holds fewer than 200,000 distinct CDR3 sequences, with about half as singletons. In patients chosen for sequencing, flow cytometry had shown CD8+CD57+ cell expansion. Sequenced: sorted CD4+, CD8+, or CD8+CD57+ T cells (not recorded which) from PBMCs. Source of these receptors: a human donor with aplastic anemia.

A note on this clonotype: Since a much larger clone is just one base distant, this may be a read error. The V gene is TRBV5-6, the J gene TRBJ2-7, with TRBD2 as a possible D gene (5 bases). CDR1 is SGHDT, CDR2 YYEEEE, per germline. The CDR3 runs to 16 residues. The CDR3 DNA sequence: TGTGCCAGCAGCTTGAGACTCTTTGGGAGTACCTACGAGCGGTACTTC. The encoded protein is CASSLRLFGSTYERYF.

This clonotype was found many times. V is TRBV7-8 and J is TRBJ2-7; D possibly corresponds to TRBD2 (6 bases). Germline V lookup: CDR1 SGHVS, CDR2 FQNEAQ. The ends were cut back, 4 bases at V and 2 bases at J, with 15 bases in the middle. This CDR3 has 15 residues. CDR3 DNA: TGTGCCAGCAGCTCCCTAAACCCGGGGGCCTACGAGCAGTACTTC. The encoded protein is CASSSLNPGAYEQYF.

The chain is built from TRBV7-9 and TRBJ2-5; D is perhaps TRBD1 or TRBD2 (5 bases each). Trimming took off 1 base at V and 5 bases at J, with 14 bases between the two ends. Germline V CDR1 and CDR2: SEHNR, FQNEAQ (reference sequence). The CDR3 length is 15 residues. CDR3 in DNA: TGTGCCAGCAGCTTAGTTGGGGGTTTGAGTGAGACCCAGTACTTC. Protein: CASSLVGGLSETQYF.

CDR3 sequence (DNA): TGTGCCAGCAGCTCACAGCTCTCCGGGACGGACGGAAACACCATATATTTT. Encoded protein: CASSSQLSGTDGNTIYF. V usage is TRBV7-8 and J usage is TRBJ1-3; TRBD1 might be the D (5 bases). Germline V gives CDR1 SGHVS, CDR2 FQNEAQ. The V gene lost 4 bases and the J gene lost 4 bases, with 20 bases spanning the gap. This CDR3 comprises 17 residues.

This chain connects TRBV9 to TRBJ2-7; TRBD1 matches at 8 bases. The CDR3 length is 15 residues. CDR1 and CDR2 (germline): SGDLS, YYNGEE. Losses at the gene ends were 0 bases for V and 3 bases for J; bases not matched to a gene: 5. The CDR3 DNA reads TGTGCCAGCAGCGTAGCGGCGACAGGGGACTACGAGCAGTACTTC. Its translation is CASSVAATGDYEQYF.

On this clonotype itself: It may be a read error: a sequence one base away is much more abundant. The V gene is TRBV5-1, the J gene TRBJ2-3; 7 bases align to TRBD1. The J call is doubtful: the DNA matches TRBJ1-5 better. Per the germline V gene, CDR1 is SGHRS and CDR2 is YFSETQ. This CDR3 has 16 residues. The CDR3 region is CASSKATGQAPDTQHF. CDR3 sequence (DNA): TGCGCCAGCAGCAAGGCCACAGGACAGGCGCCAGATACGCAGCATTTT.

This clonotype came up a few times. The V call is TRBV7-2, the J call TRBJ2-5, with unresolved D. Per germline, CDR1 SGHTA and CDR2 FQGNSA. The ends were cut back, 8 bases at V and 5 bases at J, with 21 bases in the middle. This CDR3 has 15 residues. The CDR3 sequence is CASLSDIARSETQYF. CDR3 bases: TGTGCCAGCCTCAGCGATATTGCCAGATCGGAGACCCAGTACTTC.

This rearrangement joins TRBV6-1 to TRBJ1-1; possibly TRBD1 for D (5 bases). The CDR3 totals 17 residues. V lost 5 bases to trimming and J lost 5 bases, with 24 bases between them. CDR1 MNHNS and CDR2 SASEGT come from the germline V gene. The DNA for the CDR3 is TGTGCCAGCAGTAGCTTTTCTTATTCAAACAAGGGGACTGAAGCTTTCTTT. This sequence encodes CASSSFSYSNKGTEAFF.

This chain links TRBV15 with TRBJ2-3; D may be TRBD2 (6 bases). The CDR3 consists of 15 residues. V dropped 8 bases and J dropped 0 bases, with 15 bases sitting between them. The germline V gene encodes CDR1 LNHNV and CDR2 YYDKDF (reference sequence). In DNA, the CDR3 is TGTGCCACCCTGGACCCAGGGACTAGCACAGATACGCAGTATTTT. Amino acid sequence: CATLDPGTSTDTQYF.

This clonotype has more than one count but fewer than ten. This chain joins TRBV10-3 and TRBJ1-4; no definite D call. V was pared by 10 bases and J by 0 bases, with 21 bases between. Germline V gives CDR1 ENHRY, CDR2 SYGVKD. This CDR3 comprises 17 residues. DNA for the CDR3: TGTGCCAGCACGGGAGAGAGACAACCCTCAACTAATGAAAAACTGTTTTTT. Protein product: CASTGERQPSTNEKLFF.

V usage is TRBV19 and J usage is TRBJ1-5, with D uncertain. V lost 6 bases and J lost 8, with 14 bases in between. The germline gives CDR1 LNHDA, CDR2 SQIVND (reference sequence). This CDR3 is 13 amino acids long. CDR3 DNA: TGTGCCAGTAGAGGGAGCCAGAACAAGCCCCAGCATTTT. As protein: CASRGSQNKPQHF.

In its sample, this clonotype was seen a few times. The chain recombines TRBV10-3 with TRBJ1-1; tentative D call: TRBD1 (5 bases). The CDR3 covers 14 residues. V was cut by 4 bases and J by 0 bases, with 9 bases left in between. The germline gives CDR1 ENHRY, CDR2 SYGVKD. As DNA, the CDR3 is TGTGCCATCAGTGGCGAGGGGATGAACACTGAAGCTTTCTTT. This codes for CAISGEGMNTEAFF.

This rearrangement joins TRBV4-1 to TRBJ2-7; D is unclear. The CDR3 length is 14 residues. Germline-derived CDR1 and CDR2 are MGHRA and YSYEKL. Trimming stripped 1 base from V and 6 bases from J, with 13 bases between. In DNA form, the CDR3 reads TGCGCCAGCAGCCAAGCGACTCGGATGCGCGAGCAGTACTTC. It specifies CASSQATRMREQYF.

This clonotype was counted between two and nine times. The rearrangement links TRBV24-1 to TRBJ1-2; D ambiguous. Germline assignment: CDR1 KGHDR and CDR2 SFDVKD. The CDR3 consists of 12 residues. Trimming stripped 0 bases from V and 6 bases from J, with 4 bases between. CDR3 bases: TGTGCCACCAGTGATTTGACTCATGGCTACACCTTC. This codes for CATSDLTHGYTF.

This clonotype has a handful of counts. The CDR3 region has the DNA TGTGCCATCAGTGGGCCGGGACTAGCGAACACAGATACGCAGTATTTT. Its protein product is CAISGPGLANTDTQYF. This chain links TRBV10-3 with TRBJ2-3; 10 nucleotides line up with TRBD2. The germline V gene has CDR1 ENHRY and CDR2 SYGVKD. V shed 4 bases, J shed 2 bases, and the junction held 6 bases outside the gene matches. The CDR3 totals 16 residues.

V is TRBV2 and J is TRBJ1-1, with a tentative D call TRBD1 (6 bases). The CDR3 has 15 amino acids. V gave up 0 bases and J gave up 4 bases, with 12 bases separating them. Germline V gene lookup returns CDR1 SNHLY and CDR2 FYNNEI. The CDR3 is CASSEAGGAGTEAFF. The CDR3 bases are TGTGCCAGCAGTGAAGCAGGGGGGGCCGGCACTGAAGCTTTCTTT.

This clonotype showed up many times. V usage is TRBV6-4 and J usage is TRBJ1-2, with D hard to call. CDR1 is MRHNA and CDR2 is SNTAGT in the germline V gene. The germline V and J ends were trimmed by 6 bases and 2 bases, with 10 bases remaining between them. The CDR3 runs to 13 residues. The CDR3 sequence is CASRPSGNYGYTF. The DNA of the CDR3 is TGTGCCAGCAGACCCTCGGGAAACTATGGCTACACCTTC.

This clonotype has a count of ten or more. The chain couples TRBV10-1 to TRBJ2-1; the D is unclear. The germline gives CDR1 WNHNN, CDR2 SYGVQD (reference sequence). V lost 4 bases, J lost 0 bases, and 10 bases lay in between. This CDR3 is 15 amino acids long. This CDR3 reads CASSVSATSYNEQFF. The CDR3 DNA is TGCGCCAGCAGTGTCTCGGCAACCTCCTACAATGAGCAGTTCTTC.

In its sample, this clonotype was seen many times. The CDR3 bases are TGCGCCAGCAGCTCAGACACGGACAGCACAGATACGCAGTATTTT. Its protein is CASSSDTDSTDTQYF. This chain uses TRBV5-1 with TRBJ2-3; no reliable D call. Trimming took off 3 bases at V and 0 bases at J, with 11 bases between the two ends. The CDR3 covers 15 residues. Germline CDR1 is SGHRS and CDR2 is YFSETQ.

V and J are TRBV20-1 and TRBJ1-1; D is uncertain. This CDR3 contains 14 residues. Trimming pared 3 bases from V and 0 bases from J, leaving 11 bases between. Germline V gene sequence: CDR1 DFQATT, CDR2 SNEGSKA (reference sequence). CDR3 nucleotide sequence: TGCAGTGCTAGTTCAATACAACTGAACACTGAAGCTTTCTTT. It encodes CSASSIQLNTEAFF.

The chain is built from TRBV10-2 and TRBJ2-7, with D unclear. Per germline, CDR1 WSHSY and CDR2 SAAADI. Trimming left V 3 bases short and J 2 bases short, with 11 bases between. The CDR3 is 14 residues long. CDR3 sequence: CASSEVVETYEQYF. The CDR3 coding sequence is TGCGCCAGCAGTGAAGTAGTAGAGACCTACGAGCAGTACTTC.

The V and J genes are TRBV7-6 and TRBJ1-1; weak D call: TRBD1 (6 bases). V lost 5 bases, J lost 3 bases, and 16 bases lay in between. Germline V lookup: CDR1 SGHVS, CDR2 FNYEAQ. CDR3 length: 15 residues. The CDR3 reads CASSVGGGRDTEAFF. The CDR3 DNA reads TGTGCCAGCAGCGTGGGTGGGGGCAGGGACACTGAAGCTTTCTTT.

The rearrangement uses TRBV7-9 and TRBJ1-1, with D maybe TRBD1 (5 bases). V was shortened by 2 bases and J by 5 bases, with 12 bases between the two germline ends. The V gene's germline CDR1 is SEHNR and CDR2 FQNEAQ (reference sequence). The CDR3 spans 14 residues. The CDR3 spells CASSLFGGSTEAFF. In DNA form, the CDR3 reads TGTGCCAGCAGCTTATTCGGGGGGTCGACTGAAGCTTTCTTT.

The CDR3 spells CSASRTGMNTEAFF. For the CDR3, the DNA is TGCAGTGCTAGTCGGACAGGGATGAACACTGAAGCTTTCTTT. The J gene is TRBJ1-1, the V gene TRBV20-1; 8 positions agree with TRBD1. CDR3 size: 14 residues. V lost 3 bases to trimming and J lost 0 bases; unmatched junction nucleotides: 3. Per germline, CDR1 DFQATT and CDR2 SNEGSKA (reference sequence).

The chain is built from TRBV15 and TRBJ1-2; 7 bases map to TRBD1. With V trimmed by 0 bases and J by 8 bases, 12 bases remained unmatched. The germline gives CDR1 LNHNV, CDR2 YYDKDF (reference sequence). This CDR3 contains 16 residues. The CDR3 here is CATSRDIPTGLGGYTF. The CDR3 DNA is TGTGCCACCAGCAGAGACATCCCGACAGGGCTTGGAGGCTACACCTTC.

This clonotype was observed at least ten times. In DNA form, the CDR3 reads TGTGCCAGCAAGGGCTTTACTAGCGGCTCCTACGAGCAGTACTTC. The encoded protein is CASKGFTSGSYEQYF. This chain joins TRBV2 and TRBJ2-7; 8 positions match TRBD2. Germline V gene data show CDR1 as SNHLY and CDR2 as FYNNEI. Unmatched junction bases numbered 8, after V lost 7 bases and J lost 0 bases. CDR3 length: 15 amino acids.

The gene calls are TRBV3-1 and TRBJ1-6, with D unclear. V shed 6 bases and J shed 10 bases, with 4 bases lying between them. This CDR3 has 10 residues. CDR1 and CDR2 from the germline V gene are LGHDT and YNNKEL (reference sequence). CDR3 nucleotide sequence: TGTGCCAGCAGAGAATCACCCCTCCACTTT. Translation gives CASRESPLHF. Based on the CDR3 plus reference TRBV3-1 and TRBJ1-6, the full variable domain is DTAVSQTPKYLVTQMGNDKSIKCEQNLGHDTMYWYKQDSKKFLKIMFSYNNKELIINETVPNRFSPKSPDKAHLNLHINSLELGDSAVYFCASRESPLHFGNGTRLTVT.